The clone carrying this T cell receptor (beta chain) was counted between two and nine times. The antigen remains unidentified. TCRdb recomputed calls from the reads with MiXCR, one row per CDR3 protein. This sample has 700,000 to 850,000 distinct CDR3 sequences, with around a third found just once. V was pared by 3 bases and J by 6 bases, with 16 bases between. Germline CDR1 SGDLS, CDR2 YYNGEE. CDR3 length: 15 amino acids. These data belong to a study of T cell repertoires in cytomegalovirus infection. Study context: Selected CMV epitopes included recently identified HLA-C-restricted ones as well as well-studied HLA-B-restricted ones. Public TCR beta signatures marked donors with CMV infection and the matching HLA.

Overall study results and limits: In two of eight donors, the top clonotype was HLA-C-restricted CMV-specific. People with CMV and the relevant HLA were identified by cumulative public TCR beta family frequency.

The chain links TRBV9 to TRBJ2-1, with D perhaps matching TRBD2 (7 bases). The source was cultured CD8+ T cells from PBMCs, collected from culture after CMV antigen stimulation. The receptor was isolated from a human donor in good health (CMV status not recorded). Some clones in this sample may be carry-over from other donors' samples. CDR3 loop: CASSGGRGGGNEQFF. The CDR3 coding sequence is TGTGCCAGCAGCGGAGGACGGGGAGGGGGCAATGAGCAGTTCTTC.